The 18 T cell receptor beta chains below come from one sample, sequenced in a study of OX40 agonist ivuxolimab in advanced cancers. Using immunoSEQ multiplex PCR, the repertoire was profiled, and TCRdb retains in-frame clones only, with some absent. This repertoire shows some 45,000 clones, 89% found once; its top ten account for 16%. This specimen consisted of CD4+ or CD8+ T cells sorted from blood, obtained in a trial of the OX40 agonist ivuxolimab. The receptor set was obtained from an adult with an advanced solid tumor such as melanoma, head and neck, liver or kidney cancer.

The V call is TRBV7-8, the J call TRBJ1-5; TRBD1 matches at 7 bases. The trim removed 2 bases at V and 6 bases at J, leaving 4 bases unmatched. CDR1 is SGHVS and CDR2 is FQNEAQ in the germline V gene. The CDR3 is 14 amino acids. In DNA form, the CDR3 reads TGTGCCAGCAGCTTAAACAGGGGCTTTCAGCCCCAGCATTTT. Its translation: CASSLNRGFQPQHF. Combining the CDR3 with reference TRBV7-8 and TRBJ1-5 gives the whole variable domain GAGVSQSPRYKVAKRGQDVALRCDPISGHVSLFWYQQALGQGPEFLTYFQNEAQLDKSGLPSDRFFAERPEGSVSTLKIQRTQQEDSAVYLCASSLNRGFQPQHFGDGTRLSIL.

The V and J genes are TRBV19 and TRBJ2-7; 8 bases are shared with TRBD2. V was clipped by 9 bases and J by 3 bases; unmatched bases: 7. The CDR3 is 13 amino acids. The germline V gene encodes CDR1 LNHDA and CDR2 SQIVND (reference sequence). CDR3 DNA: TGTGCCAGGACCGGGACTAGGAACTACGAGCAGTACTTC. Translated, it gives CARTGTRNYEQYF.

The J gene is TRBJ2-5, the V gene TRBV14; tentative D call: TRBD1 (5 bases). This CDR3 is 13 amino acids long. Germline CDR1 reads SGHDN; CDR2 reads FVKESK. Trimming removed 4 bases at V and 3 bases at J, with 9 bases between. CDR3 sequence (DNA): TGTGCCAGCAGCCTTACAGGTGAAGAGACCCAGTACTTC. Encoded protein: CASSLTGEETQYF.

V is TRBV10-3 and J is TRBJ1-4, with D possibly matching TRBD1 (5 bases). The CDR3 extends over 13 amino acids. Trimming removed 2 bases from V and 6 bases from J, with 7 bases in between. CDR1 ENHRY and CDR2 SYGVKD come from the germline V gene. DNA of the CDR3: TGTGCCATCAGTGAGGGGGCCTATGAAAAACTGTTTTTT. This encodes CAISEGAYEKLFF.

CDR3 residues: CATSRESTGELFF. For the CDR3, the DNA is TGTGCCACCAGCCGGGAGTCCACCGGGGAGCTGTTTTTT. The gene calls are TRBV15 and TRBJ2-2; a possible D gene is TRBD2 (6 bases). Germline CDR1 is LNHNV and CDR2 is YYDKDF (reference sequence). The CDR3 sequence is 13 residues long. V lost 5 bases, J lost 4 bases, and 8 bases lay in between.

J is TRBJ1-1 and V is TRBV10-3, with a possible D match to TRBD1 (5 bases). The germline gives CDR1 ENHRY, CDR2 SYGVKD. V was pared by 0 bases and J by 5 bases, with 22 bases between. CDR3 length equals 18 residues. The CDR3, as DNA: TGTGCCATCAGTGAGTCGGGGAGGGGTTGGGAGGGCCGAACTGAAGCTTTCTTT. Translated, it gives CAISESGRGWEGRTEAFF.

The rearrangement joins TRBV6-6 to TRBJ2-1, with a tentative D call TRBD2 (6 bases). The CDR3 length is 15 residues. V lost 8 bases, J lost 4 bases, and 18 bases lay in between. The germline CDR1 and CDR2 sequences are MNHNY and SVGAGI (reference sequence). CDR3 residues: CASSAGSNVYNEQFF. CDR3 in DNA: TGTGCCAGCTCTGCGGGATCCAATGTATACAATGAGCAGTTCTTC.

This clone was counted a single time. The CDR3 coding sequence is TGTGCCAGCAGCGTAGATCCGGTCTCAGAGGAGCAGTTCTTC. The encoded protein is CASSVDPVSEEQFF. The rearrangement joins TRBV9 to TRBJ2-1, with unresolved D. Trimming removed 0 bases from V and 10 bases from J, with 14 bases in between. Germline V CDR1 and CDR2: SGDLS, YYNGEE. The CDR3 has 14 amino acids.

V is TRBV7-2 and J is TRBJ2-7, with D unclear. In germline, CDR1 is SGHTA, CDR2 FQGNSA. This CDR3 is 15 amino acids long. V was shortened by 5 bases and J by 0 bases, with 14 bases between the two germline ends. The CDR3 coding sequence is TGTGCCAGCAGCGACCACGGGTCGAGCTCCTACGAGCAGTACTTC. Translated: CASSDHGSSSYEQYF.

This clone appeared a few times. This chain joins TRBV20-1 and TRBJ1-1; tentative D call: TRBD1 (5 bases). V lost 7 bases and J 11 bases, leaving 17 bases between the germline ends. The germline CDR1 and CDR2 sequences are DFQATT and SNEGSKA (reference sequence). The CDR3 contains 11 residues. CDR3 residues: CSGNMGRGAFF. CDR3 in DNA: TGCAGTGGGAATATGGGACGCGGGGCTTTCTTT.

The V gene is TRBV27, the J gene TRBJ2-1, with 9 bases matching TRBD2. Germline V gene sequence: CDR1 MNHEY, CDR2 SMNVEV (reference sequence). The CDR3 length is 14 residues. The V gene end was trimmed by 0 bases and the J gene end by 13 bases; junction bases not matched to a gene: 7. The CDR3 coding sequence is TGTGCCAGCAGTTTATCGAAGGGCGGGGGGGCTCAGTTCTTC. It specifies CASSLSKGGGAQFF.

The rearrangement links TRBV27 to TRBJ1-2, with TRBD1 matching 10 bases. CDR1 MNHEY and CDR2 SMNVEV come from the germline V gene (reference sequence). V gave up 2 bases and J gave up 9 bases; unmatched junction bases: 3. The CDR3 totals 13 residues. The CDR3 sequence: CASSLGTGASYTF. For the CDR3, the DNA is TGTGCCAGCAGTTTAGGGACAGGGGCTAGCTACACCTTC.

The gene calls are TRBV5-1 and TRBJ2-5, with no clear D. Gene TRBJ2-7 matches the end of the DNA better, so the J call may be wrong. The CDR3 covers 14 residues. CDR1 and CDR2 from the germline V gene are SGHRS and YFSETQ. CDR3 loop: CASSPGSGPYEQYF. DNA of the CDR3: TGCGCCAGCAGCCCCGGGTCGGGCCCCTACGAGCAGTACTTC.

This chain connects TRBV7-9 to TRBJ1-1; 12 bases fit TRBD1. This CDR3 has 17 amino acids. Germline V lookup: CDR1 SEHNR, CDR2 FQNEAQ (reference sequence). The J segment lost 8 bases and the V segment lost 1 base, leaving 11 bases of the junction unmatched. CDR3 coding DNA: TGTGCCAGCAGCTTAGGGGACAGGGGGCTACTTTTTGTAGAAGCTTTCTTT. Amino acid sequence: CASSLGDRGLLFVEAFF.

V and J are TRBV11-2 and TRBJ1-6; D ambiguous. CDR1 is SGHAT and CDR2 is FQNNGV in the germline V gene. V lost 1 base to trimming and J lost 10 bases, with 11 bases between them. CDR3 size: 14 residues. The CDR3 DNA sequence: TGTGCCAGCAGCTTAGGTCGCGTCCGATCACCCCTCCACTTT. This encodes CASSLGRVRSPLHF.

The J gene is TRBJ2-1, the V gene TRBV5-6, with 12 nucleotides matching TRBD2. This CDR3 is built from 17 residues. V gave up 1 base and J gave up 4 bases; unmatched junction bases: 6. In germline, CDR1 is SGHDT, CDR2 YYEEEE. CDR3 in DNA: TGTGCCAGCAGCTTGAACCTAGCGGGAGGGTATTACAATGAGCAGTTCTTC. Its translation is CASSLNLAGGYYNEQFF. Looking up the rest from reference TRBV5-6 and TRBJ2-1 gives the full variable domain: DAGVTQSPTHLIKTRGQQVTLRCSPKSGHDTVSWYQQALGQGPQFIFQYYEEEERQRGNFPDRFSGHQFPNYSSELNVNALLLGDSALYLCASSLNLAGGYYNEQFFGPGTRLTVL.

The chain links TRBV4-1 to TRBJ2-1; D might be TRBD1 or TRBD2, each matching 5 bases. Trimming removed 0 bases from V and 6 bases from J, with 9 bases in between. This CDR3 has 14 amino acids. The germline V gene has CDR1 MGHRA and CDR2 YSYEKL. The CDR3 nucleotides are TGCGCCAGCAGCCAAGATCGGGGCGGCAATGAGCAGTTCTTC. Translation: CASSQDRGGNEQFF.

The rearrangement uses TRBV28 and TRBJ2-7; TRBD2 agrees at 7 bases. Trimming removed 6 bases from V and 5 bases from J; junction bases left unmatched: 13. The germline V gene encodes CDR1 MDHEN and CDR2 SYDVKM. The CDR3 is 15 residues long. This chain's CDR3 is CASRRLAGVYDEQYF. The CDR3 bases are TGTGCCAGCAGGCGGTTGGCGGGAGTGTATGACGAGCAGTACTTC.